This T cell receptor beta chain is from a study of CD8 T cells in ankylosing spondylitis. Notes on the study in general: A TCR beta motif of fewer than ten highly homologous variants appeared characteristic of ankylosing spondylitis blood.

Of note for this clonotype: Its antigen is not identified.

TCRdb analysed the 5' RACE reads with MiXCR anew, one entry per CDR3 protein. The sample includes some 800,000 distinct CDR3 sequences, about an eighth of them seen just once. The CDR3 has 15 amino acids. From germline, CDR1 is MGHRA and CDR2 YSYEKL. V lost 1 base to trimming and J lost 1 base, with 7 bases between them. The sample taken for sequencing was blood, either unsorted or a sorted T cell fraction (not recorded which). The J gene is TRBJ2-2, the V gene TRBV4-1; no clear D gene. The receptor comes from a male donor with ankylosing spondylitis. CDR3 sequence reads: CASSQGYVNTGELFF. Written as DNA, the CDR3 is TGCGCCAGCAGCCAAGGTTACGTGAACACCGGGGAGCTGTTTTTT.